The clone carrying this TCR beta chain was counted between two and nine times. Its antigen is not identified. The record originates from a study of T cell repertoires in cytomegalovirus infection. The wider study: In public TCR beta signatures, there were indications of both CMV infection and matching HLA type.

TCRdb itself ran the reads through MiXCR, one entry per CDR3 protein. The sample consists of about 400,000 distinct CDR3 sequences, 15% to 20% of them appearing once. The study, taken as a whole, reports: Dominating the ex vivo response were TCR beta clonotypes that were CMV-specific and HLA-C-restricted. CMV carriers with the relevant HLA were identified by cumulative public TCR beta family frequency.

CDR3 length: 13 amino acids. Germline V gene data show CDR1 as SGHRS and CDR2 as YFSETQ. V was shortened by 5 bases and J by 0 bases, with 9 bases between the two germline ends. The gene calls are TRBV5-1 and TRBJ2-7, with D hard to call. This TCR came from a human donor in good health (CMV status not recorded). Some clones in this sample may be carry-over from other donors' samples. The sequencing input was PBMCs. The CDR3 spells CASRDGPSYEQYF. The CDR3, as DNA: TGCGCCAGCAGAGACGGGCCCTCCTACGAGCAGTACTTC.